These T cell receptor beta chains were read from a single sample in a study of OX40 agonist ivuxolimab in advanced cancers. Measured with immunoSEQ multiplex PCR; TCRdb has only the in-frame clones, and not every one. This table has approximately 60,000 clones, around 89% appearing once. The sequences come from CD4+ or CD8+ T cells sorted from blood, collected in a trial of the OX40 agonist ivuxolimab. The receptors shown here come from an adult with an advanced solid tumor such as melanoma, head and neck, liver or kidney cancer. The CDR3 runs from the conserved cysteine through the conserved F or W. Each record gives: J gene, CDR3 length, clone size, D gene, V gene, CDR3 DNA, CDR3 protein. The D gene is left open where the match is weak. Only part of the rows carry a size: once, few, many, or a class if the clone is expanded.

J: TRBJ2-7
length: 12
size: NA
D: NA
V: TRBV5-6
DNA: TGTGCCAGCAGCTTGAGTGACTACGAGCAGTACTTC
CDR3: CASSLSDYEQYF

J: TRBJ2-3
length: 15
size: NA
D: NA
V: TRBV5-1
DNA: TGCGCCAGCAGCATGGGACGTACGAGCACAGATACGCAGTATTTT
CDR3: CASSMGRTSTDTQYF

J: TRBJ2-2
length: 16
size: NA
D: TRBD1
V: TRBV2
DNA: TGTGCCAGCATTGGGACAGACTTTCCGAACACCGGGGAGCTGTTTTTT
CDR3: CASIGTDFPNTGELFF

J: TRBJ1-6
length: 14
size: NA
D: TRBD1
V: TRBV27
DNA: TGTGCCAGCAGTTTAACAGGGGCTAATTCACCCCTCCACTTT
CDR3: CASSLTGANSPLHF

J: TRBJ2-1
length: 16
size: medium-sized
D: NA
V: TRBV7-9
DNA: TGTGCCAGCAGCTCCGAAGCGGGACAGAACTACAATGAGCAGTTCTTC
CDR3: CASSSEAGQNYNEQFF

J: TRBJ2-5
length: 13
size: NA
D: NA
V: TRBV6-5
DNA: TGTGCCAGCAGTTACTCCGAGGTGGAGACCCAGTACTTC
CDR3: CASSYSEVETQYF

J: TRBJ2-1
length: 13
size: NA
D: NA
V: TRBV19
DNA: TGTGCCAGTAGCAGGACAACTAGCAATGAGCAGTTCTTC
CDR3: CASSRTTSNEQFF

J: TRBJ2-1
length: 14
size: NA
D: NA
V: TRBV27
DNA: TGTGCCAGCAGCCCCCAGGACAGGCGGGGTGAGCAGTTCTTC
CDR3: CASSPQDRRGEQFF

J: TRBJ2-1
length: 16
size: NA
D: NA
V: TRBV6-4
DNA: TGTGCCAGCAGTGACTCGTCCGCAGGGGACTACAATGAGCAGTTCTTC
CDR3: CASSDSSAGDYNEQFF

J: TRBJ2-1
length: 20
size: NA
D: TRBD2
V: TRBV29-1
DNA: TGCAGCGTTGAAGCGCCCCTGACTAGCGGGAGGTTGAGCTCCTACAATGAGCAGTTCTTC
CDR3: CSVEAPLTSGRLSSYNEQFF

J: TRBJ2-1
length: 14
size: NA
D: NA
V: TRBV7-9
DNA: TGTGCCAGCAGCTTAGAAGTGGGGGGAGATGAGCAGTTCTTC
CDR3: CASSLEVGGDEQFF

J: TRBJ2-7
length: 14
size: NA
D: NA
V: TRBV7-9
DNA: TGTGCCAGCAGCTTATCGGGAGCCTCCTACGAGCAGTACTTC
CDR3: CASSLSGASYEQYF

J: TRBJ2-7
length: 15
size: NA
D: TRBD1
V: TRBV6-5
DNA: TGTGCCAGCAGAAAAGGGACAGGGGGTAGGAGCGAGCAGTACTTC
CDR3: CASRKGTGGRSEQYF

J: TRBJ2-3
length: 17
size: NA
D: TRBD2
V: TRBV7-9
DNA: TGTGCCAGCAGCCCGGGCCAGGGACTAGCGGGGTCAGATACGCAGTATTTT
CDR3: CASSPGQGLAGSDTQYF

J: TRBJ2-7
length: 13
size: NA
D: TRBD2
V: TRBV9
DNA: TGTGCCAGCAGCGTAGCGGGGGGGCCCGAGCAGTACTTC
CDR3: CASSVAGGPEQYF